The 18 T cell receptor beta chains below all came from one sample that was sequenced in a study of T cells in tumors after PD-1 blockade. Only in-frame clones appear in the TCRdb table, and some are missing; sequencing was by immunoSEQ multiplex PCR. The sample consists of fewer than 2,500 clones, roughly 70% of them appearing once. Source: tumor tissue, taken before anti-PD-1 treatment. The receptor source for this set is a human donor with basal cell carcinoma.

The V gene is TRBV9, the J gene TRBJ2-2, with TRBD2 matching over 8 bases. Unmatched junction bases numbered 10, after V lost 4 bases and J lost 2 bases. There are 17 residues in the CDR3. The germline gives CDR1 SGDLS, CDR2 YYNGEE. CDR3 residues: CASSSPRAGGNTGELFF. The CDR3 DNA reads TGTGCCAGCAGCTCCCCCCGTGCGGGGGGAAACACCGGGGAGCTGTTTTTT. Full variable domain (outside the CDR3, taken from reference TRBV9 and TRBJ2-2): DSGVTQTPKHLITATGQRVTLRCSPRSGDLSVYWYQQSLDQGLQFLIQYYNGEERAKGNILERFSAQQFPDLHSELNLSSLELGDSALYFCASSSPRAGGNTGELFFGEGSRLTVL.

The chain uses TRBV5-1 and TRBJ2-5, with 9 bases lining up with TRBD2. The CDR3 is made up of 16 amino acids. Germline CDR1 reads SGHRS; CDR2 reads YFSETQ. Losses at the gene ends were 4 bases for V and 2 bases for J; bases not matched to a gene: 9. DNA for the CDR3: TGCGCCAGCAGCCTAGGGACTAGCAGTAGTCAAGAGACCCAGTACTTC. Its translation is CASSLGTSSSQETQYF.

This sequence joins TRBV18 and TRBJ2-2, with 10 positions matching TRBD1. This CDR3 is 16 amino acids long. The germline gives CDR1 KGHSH, CDR2 LQKENI. The V segment lost 3 bases and the J segment 5 bases; nucleotides outside the gene matches: 6. DNA for the CDR3: TGTGCCAGCTCACCCGACGGGACAGGGGTGACCGGGGAGCTGTTTTTT. Protein sequence: CASSPDGTGVTGELFF.

The rearrangement joins TRBV9 to TRBJ2-4; D may be TRBD2 (6 bases). Germline V gene lookup returns CDR1 SGDLS and CDR2 YYNGEE. The CDR3 sequence is 17 residues long. V was shortened by 3 bases and J by 5 bases, with 21 bases between the two germline ends. The CDR3 sequence is CASSDPQSGGKQNIQYF. The CDR3 coding sequence is TGTGCCAGCAGCGACCCCCAGTCCGGGGGAAAACAAAACATTCAGTACTTC.

The V and J genes are TRBV24-1 and TRBJ2-2; TRBD2 matches at 8 bases. This CDR3 is 15 amino acids long. V dropped 4 bases and J dropped 1; count of bases not matched to a gene: 1. Germline V lookup: CDR1 KGHDR, CDR2 SFDVKD. The CDR3 coding sequence is TGTGCCACCAGTGACCTAGCGGGGAACACCGGGGAGCTGTTTTTT. Protein sequence: CATSDLAGNTGELFF.

The chain couples TRBV6-5 to TRBJ1-1; D not certain. The CDR3 runs to 13 residues. The ends were cut back, 6 bases at V and 0 bases at J, with 8 bases in the middle. Germline CDR1 MNHEY, CDR2 SVGAGI. CDR3 sequence (DNA): TGTGCCAGCAGGACGCCCGTGAACACTGAAGCTTTCTTT. Protein sequence: CASRTPVNTEAFF.

Only a few counts were recorded for this clone. The gene calls are TRBV4-3 and TRBJ2-7; D unclear. Trimming shortened V by 0 bases and J by 0 bases, and 9 bases separated the two germline ends. Per germline, CDR1 LGHNA and CDR2 YSLEER. The CDR3 has 15 amino acids. Here the CDR3 reads CASSQDYGFSYEQYF. In nucleotides, the CDR3 is TGCGCCAGCAGCCAAGATTACGGTTTCTCCTACGAGCAGTACTTC.

The CDR3 is CASSLSANYGYTF. The CDR3, as DNA: TGTGCCAGCAGTTTAAGTGCTAACTATGGCTACACCTTC. The chain links TRBV27 to TRBJ1-2; D is ambiguous. Trimming removed 2 bases from V and 0 bases from J, with 4 bases in between. Germline V gene data show CDR1 as MNHEY and CDR2 as SMNVEV (reference sequence). The CDR3 runs 13 residues.

This clone was seen only a few times. This chain joins TRBV7-2 and TRBJ2-5; 7 bases map to TRBD1. Germline V lookup: CDR1 SGHTA, CDR2 FQGNSA. After removal of 5 bases from V and 2 bases from J, the junction contained 8 bases not matched to a gene. The CDR3 covers 15 residues. The CDR3 loop reads CASSHQRTGQETQYF. The CDR3 DNA reads as TGTGCCAGCAGCCACCAGAGGACAGGACAAGAGACCCAGTACTTC.

Only a few counts were recorded for this clone. The chain links TRBV14 to TRBJ1-6; no clear D gene. CDR3 length equals 13 residues. Per the germline V gene, CDR1 is SGHDN and CDR2 is FVKESK. V lost 4 bases to trimming and J lost 10 bases, with 11 bases between them. CDR3 nucleotides: TGTGCCAGCAGCCTACAGTTTTGGTCACCCCTCCACTTT. It encodes CASSLQFWSPLHF.

The DNA for the CDR3 is TGCGCCAGCAGCTTAGGAGGAGGCGAGCAGTACTTC. It specifies CASSLGGGEQYF. The chain joins TRBV4-3 to TRBJ2-7, with D possibly matching TRBD2 (5 bases). The CDR3 has 12 amino acids. Trimming stripped 5 bases from V and 6 bases from J, with 11 bases between. Germline V gives CDR1 LGHNA, CDR2 YSLEER.

The V call is TRBV11-2, the J call TRBJ2-1, with D unresolved. This CDR3 is 12 amino acids long. In germline, CDR1 is SGHAT, CDR2 FQNNGV. The V end lost 7 bases, the J end lost 7 bases, and 11 bases lay between the germline ends. The CDR3 bases are TGTGCCAGCAAGCTACTCAGGAATGAGCAGTTCTTC. It yields the protein CASKLLRNEQFF.

This rearrangement joins TRBV11-2 to TRBJ1-2; tentatively, D is TRBD1 (6 bases). The CDR3 loop spans 16 amino acids. The V end lost 2 bases, the J end lost 0 bases, and 13 bases lay between the germline ends. Germline V gene data show CDR1 as SGHAT and CDR2 as FQNNGV. The chain's CDR3 is CASSLMGALSNYGYTF. In DNA form, the CDR3 reads TGTGCCAGCAGCTTAATGGGGGCTCTCTCTAACTATGGCTACACCTTC.

This clone is termed large (0.1 to 1%). This chain connects TRBV10-3 to TRBJ2-2; 12 bases agree with TRBD2. V trimming: 10 bases; J trimming: 4 bases; junction bases outside the gene matches: 7. This CDR3 is built from 15 residues. CDR1 ENHRY and CDR2 SYGVKD come from the germline V gene. The chain's CDR3 is CATQTSGSSTGELFF. The CDR3, as DNA: TGTGCCACCCAGACTAGCGGGAGTTCCACCGGGGAGCTGTTTTTT.

The gene calls are TRBV6-2 or TRBV6-3 and TRBJ2-7; TRBD2 matches at 10 bases. Losses at the gene ends were 5 bases for V and 0 bases for J; bases not matched to a gene: 4. Per the germline V gene, CDR1 is MNHEY and CDR2 is SVGEGT. This CDR3 is 15 amino acids long. CDR3 nucleotides: TGTGCCAGCAGTGCCGGGACTAGCGTCTCCTACGAGCAGTACTTC. Its translation is CASSAGTSVSYEQYF.

This chain connects TRBV5-4 to TRBJ2-2; D possibly uses TRBD1 or TRBD2 (5 bases each). Germline V gene sequence: CDR1 SGHNT, CDR2 YYREEE (reference sequence). CDR3 length equals 15 residues. V lost 5 bases, J lost 7 bases, and 18 bases lay in between. This CDR3 is CASSGARGSDGELFF. The CDR3 bases are TGTGCCAGCAGTGGGGCTAGAGGGTCGGACGGGGAGCTGTTTTTT.

This CDR3 reads CASSLIIILDREGLNYGYTF. The CDR3 DNA is TGTGCCAGCAGTTTAATTATAATATTAGACAGGGAGGGGCTTAACTATGGCTACACCTTC. V is TRBV28 and J is TRBJ1-2, with 7 bases identical to TRBD1. The CDR3 length is 20 residues. V trimming: 2 bases; J trimming: 1 base; junction bases outside the gene matches: 19. Germline V gives CDR1 MDHEN, CDR2 SYDVKM.

This chain uses TRBV16 with TRBJ1-1, with 7 positions matching TRBD1. The germline V gene has CDR1 KGHSY and CDR2 FQNENV. The length of the CDR3 is 16 residues. J gave up 3 bases and V 4 bases, and 11 bases lay outside the gene matches. As DNA, the CDR3 is TGTGCCAGCAGCCGGACCGGACAGGATGAGCACACTGAAGCTTTCTTT. As protein: CASSRTGQDEHTEAFF.